This TCR beta chain was sequenced for a study of T cells after yellow fever vaccination (dated by TCRdb to about 2019). In the study overall: Libraries from fractions with low cell numbers were prepared with the SMART-Seq v4 Ultra Low Input RNA kit. Two healthy male donors, one aged 18 to 30 and one aged 30 to 39 years, were included in the cohort. To follow T-cell clones before and after both primary and booster YFV17D yellow fever vaccination, bulk TCR alpha and beta repertoires underwent longitudinal sequencing. Blood samples were taken at several timepoints before and after primary and secondary immunization, and bulk PBMC replicates and cell subsets were isolated. Study-level results and caveats: Compared with the primary T-cell response, the secondary T-cell response was faster but weaker, reaching its peak on day 5 rather than on day 15. A small fraction of clonotypes appeared in both the CD4 and CD8 compartments, likely as a result of convergent recombination. Because only two donors were included in the study, the extent to which the findings can be generalized is limited. Computational filtering was required because FACS-sorted repertoires could contain abundant contaminating clonotypes from the bulk population. Most clones expanded after primary vaccination (around 96% of CD4 and roughly 90% of CD8) were re-detected after the booster, suggesting that broad memory maintenance occurred.

This clonotype has only a few counts. The clone's antigen remains unknown. The sample holds no much larger clone one base away, and base qualities are not on file. Explained via the paper, the treatment or condition label denotes: live attenuated yellow fever vaccine strain. PBMCs were isolated from peripheral blood using a standard Ficoll-Paque protocol. Dynabeads CD4 and CD8 positive selection kits were used to isolate the CD4 and CD8 T-cell fractions. TriZol was used to extract RNA from bulk PBMCs, from CD4 and CD8 fractions, and from dextramer-positive and dextramer-negative fractions. Including the terminal cysteine and phenylalanine, the CDR3 comprises 16 residues. The retained sequence is limited to the CDR3, 48 bases, with the frame set at the first base. The germline V gene sets CDR1 to SGHTA and CDR2 to FQGNSA. V was cut back by 4 bases and J by 0 bases, leaving a gap of 13 bases between them.

The sequencer listed for this sample is Illumina NovaSeq 6000. TCR cDNA was synthesized by 5'RACE template switching, which introduced a universal primer site and unique molecular identifiers. Priming for cDNA synthesis came from both the TCR alpha and TCR beta constant segments. Library amplification used two PCR steps, and the second PCR step added sample barcodes and sequencing adapters. Libraries were sequenced on Illumina HiSeq 2500 (2x100 bp) or NovaSeq (2x150 bp). In the source study's methods: Demultiplexing of reads and collapsing into UMI consensus sequences were performed with MIGEC, and V(D)J alignment was carried out with MiXCR. Vaccine-responding clonotypes were defined with edgeR using replicate PBMC samples, requiring FDR below 0.01 and a log2 fold change above 5 up to day 15. CD4 or CD8 identity was assigned to each bulk clonotype according to whether the clonotype was present at higher abundance in the sequenced CD4 repertoire or the sequenced CD8 repertoire. TCRdb reanalyzed the raw reads on its own, using fastp at Q25 for trimming and MiXCR for clone calling, and kept in-frame beta chains. One record per CDR3 amino acid sequence lists the most common genes and DNA. The V and J calls were not made by the authors but by TCRdb's processing. For this sample there are under 400,000 distinct CDR3 sequences; under 15% appear just once. In total, the top ten clones hold about 3% of the sample.

The specimen was CD4+ T cells sorted from PBMCs, collected 15 days after the yellow fever booster vaccination. The rearrangement combines TRBV7-2 with TRBJ2-4; possibly the D gene is TRBD1, per 6 matching bases. This clonotype was sampled from a man between 18 and 35 years old who received the YFV17D yellow fever vaccine. The CDR3 protein sequence reads: CASSSDRTVAKNIQYF. The DNA is as follows: TGTGCCAGCAGCTCGGATCGGACAGTAGCCAAAAACATTCAGTACTTC.